This TCR beta chain was recovered during a study of cytomegalovirus exposure and HLA in healthy donors. Primers for the PCR totalled 60 Vbeta and 13 Jbeta. Here immunoSEQ multiplex PCR was the method, and the copy in TCRdb shows in-frame clones only, minus some. The sample lists approximately 100,000 clones; over 65% were seen once. V lost 6 bases and J 8 bases, leaving 19 bases between the germline ends. CDR1 and CDR2 (germline): MNHEY, SMNVEV (reference sequence). CDR3 size: 14 residues. This sequence originates from a woman in her thirties or forties in good health and CMV-seronegative. Sequencing used PBMCs. This chain joins TRBV27 and TRBJ1-1, with a weak D call TRBD1 (5 bases). CDR3 nucleotide sequence: TGTGCCAGCAGGCCGACTCCGGGGGTAGGGGAAGCTTTCTTT. Protein sequence: CASRPTPGVGEAFF.